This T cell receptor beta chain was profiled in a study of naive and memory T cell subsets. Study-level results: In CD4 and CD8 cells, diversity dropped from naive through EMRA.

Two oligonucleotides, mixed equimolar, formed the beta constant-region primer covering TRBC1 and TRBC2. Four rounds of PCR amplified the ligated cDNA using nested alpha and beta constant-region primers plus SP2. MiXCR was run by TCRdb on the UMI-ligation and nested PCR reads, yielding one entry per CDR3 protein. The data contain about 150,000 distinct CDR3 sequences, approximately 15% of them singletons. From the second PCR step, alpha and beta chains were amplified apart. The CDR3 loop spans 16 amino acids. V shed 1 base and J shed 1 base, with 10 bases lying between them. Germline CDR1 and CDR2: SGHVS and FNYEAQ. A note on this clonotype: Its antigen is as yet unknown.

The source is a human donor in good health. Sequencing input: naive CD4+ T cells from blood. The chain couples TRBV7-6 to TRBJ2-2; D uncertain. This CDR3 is CASSLVSWGNTGELFF. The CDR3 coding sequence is TGTGCCAGCAGCTTAGTTTCGTGGGGGAACACCGGGGAGCTGTTTTTT.